The present T cell receptor beta chain was sequenced within a study of T cell repertoires in cytomegalovirus infection. Study-level information: Public signatures in TCR beta pointed to CMV infection and matching HLA type. Study outcomes and limitations: The study identified carriers of CMV plus the relevant HLA from cumulative public TCR beta family frequency.

From germline, CDR1 is SGHRS and CDR2 YFSETQ. Trimming removed 4 bases at V and 0 bases at J, with 7 bases between. This CDR3 contains 13 residues. This clonotype was counted at least ten times. Its target is not known. TCRdb independently ran MiXCR on the reads; one entry per CDR3 protein. There are 170,000 or so distinct CDR3 sequences in the sample; 13% to 15% occur only once, and more than 20% lies in the top ten. The sequence was collected from a human donor in good health (CMV status not recorded). Some clones in this sample may be carry-over from other donors' samples. This sequence joins TRBV5-1 and TRBJ1-1; D is unclear. Sequencing input: PBMCs. The CDR3 nucleotides read TGCGCCAGCAGCCCACAGCTGAACACTGAAGCTTTCTTT. As protein: CASSPQLNTEAFF.